The 26 T cell receptor beta chains below all came from one sample that was sequenced in a study of CD8 T cells in Susac syndrome. RNA in amounts of about 0.45 to 1 ug was reverse transcribed with random hexamers. Each CDR3 protein gets one entry after TCRdb re-called the immunoSEQ multiplex PCR reads with MiXCR. The table records some 170,000 distinct CDR3 sequences, about 93% of them present only once. Sequenced material: CD4+ T cells from PBMCs. These TCRs come from a human donor in good health.

This sequence joins TRBV20-1 and TRBJ2-3; D is uncertain. The ends were cut back, 5 bases at V and 0 bases at J, with 15 bases in the middle. The CDR3 totals 15 residues. Germline loops: CDR1 DFQATT, CDR2 SNEGSKA (reference sequence). The CDR3 DNA is TGCAGTGCTGGCCGTGGGGAACCAAGCACAGATACGCAGTATTTT. Translated: CSAGRGEPSTDTQYF.

The V and J genes are TRBV7-2 and TRBJ1-3; 7 positions match TRBD1. Germline CDR1 is SGHTA and CDR2 is FQGNSA. This CDR3 is built from 14 residues. V dropped 3 bases and J dropped 7; count of bases not matched to a gene: 6. The CDR3 DNA sequence: TGTGCCAGCAGCTTGAACCAGGGGGGGAACACCATATATTTT. This codes for CASSLNQGGNTIYF.

V usage is TRBV7-9 and J usage is TRBJ1-1; D not certain. CDR1 and CDR2 from the germline V gene are SEHNR and FQNEAQ (reference sequence). This CDR3 region has 11 residues. V was pared by 4 bases and J by 7 bases, with 7 bases between. The DNA for the CDR3 is TGTGCCAGCAGCTCTGCCTTTGAAGCTTTCTTT. Translation: CASSSAFEAFF.

DNA of the CDR3: TGTGCCAGCAGCGGGAACGGGGATACGCAGTATTTT. Its translation: CASSGNGDTQYF. This sequence joins TRBV3-1 and TRBJ2-3; D gene unclear. V lost 5 bases and J 6 bases, leaving 9 bases between the germline ends. Germline V gene lookup returns CDR1 LGHDT and CDR2 YNNKEL (reference sequence). The CDR3 spans 12 residues.

This clonotype appeared a few times. The rearrangement joins TRBV29-1 to TRBJ1-1; no clear D. The CDR3 sequence is 11 residues long. The V end was cut by 4 bases, the J end by 1 base, with 4 bases between. CDR1 and CDR2 from the germline V gene are SQVTM and ANQGSEA. Here the CDR3 reads CSVGRNTEAFF. Here the CDR3 DNA reads TGCAGCGTTGGGCGGAACACTGAAGCTTTCTTT.

The chain recombines TRBV18 with TRBJ1-4; 7 bases map to TRBD1. Germline CDR1 reads KGHSH; CDR2 reads LQKENI. CDR3 length equals 15 residues. J lost 8 bases, V lost 0 bases, and 6 bases had no gene match. This CDR3 reads CASSPPDRMGEKLFF. As DNA, the CDR3 is TGTGCCAGCTCACCACCGGACAGGATGGGGGAAAAACTGTTTTTT.

This chain's CDR3 is CASSVEGAYNSPLHF. In nucleotides, the CDR3 is TGTGCCAGCAGCGTGGAGGGAGCCTATAATTCACCCCTCCACTTT. The chain combines TRBV9 with TRBJ1-6; D unresolved. V was trimmed by 2 bases and J by 2 bases, leaving 8 bases between them. This CDR3 comprises 15 residues. Per the germline V gene, CDR1 is SGDLS and CDR2 is YYNGEE.

This chain connects TRBV5-1 to TRBJ2-7; D may correspond to TRBD1 or TRBD2 (5 bases each). V was trimmed by 0 bases and J by 0 bases, leaving 16 bases between them. CDR1 SGHRS and CDR2 YFSETQ come from the germline V gene. The CDR3 sequence is 17 residues long. For the CDR3, the DNA is TGCGCCAGCAGCTTGGCCATTGGGACGGGTGCCTCCTACGAGCAGTACTTC. Amino acids: CASSLAIGTGASYEQYF.

This chain links TRBV28 with TRBJ1-2, with D tentatively TRBD1 (5 bases). The germline V and J ends were trimmed by 8 bases and 4 bases, with 14 bases remaining between them. The CDR3 loop spans 13 amino acids. CDR1 and CDR2 (germline): MDHEN, SYDVKM. CDR3 bases: TGTGCCAGCGGACGGGGACGCGGCTATGGCTACACCTTC. Translation gives CASGRGRGYGYTF.

The V and J genes are TRBV3-1 and TRBJ2-3; 13 nucleotides match TRBD2. The CDR3 runs to 18 residues. Trimming took 5 bases from V and 0 from J; bases not matched to a gene: 8. Germline V CDR1 and CDR2: LGHDT, YNNKEL (reference sequence). The CDR3 protein is CASSFRRTSGSSTDTQYF. CDR3 coding DNA: TGTGCCAGCAGCTTCCGGCGGACTAGCGGGAGCAGCACAGATACGCAGTATTTT.

The chain couples TRBV20-1 to TRBJ2-5; 10 bases align to TRBD2. The CDR3 consists of 15 residues. Trimming at V came to 6 bases and at J to 2 bases, leaving 9 bases not matched to a gene. Per the germline V gene, CDR1 is DFQATT and CDR2 is SNEGSKA (reference sequence). The CDR3 sequence: CSAEGSGGPQETQYF. CDR3 DNA: TGCAGTGCCGAGGGTAGCGGGGGGCCACAAGAGACCCAGTACTTC.

This clonotype has only one observation. The chain employs TRBV15 and TRBJ1-4, with D uncertain. The V end was cut by 5 bases, the J end by 3 bases, with 13 bases between. From germline, CDR1 is LNHNV and CDR2 YYDKDF (reference sequence). The CDR3 has 15 amino acids. In DNA form, the CDR3 reads TGTGCCACCAGCCAAGAGGCCGGGGCTAATGAAAAACTGTTTTTT. It encodes CATSQEAGANEKLFF.

As DNA, the CDR3 is TGCAGTGCTAGAGACTACAGGGGGAATCGGGATGGCTACACCTTC. Protein product: CSARDYRGNRDGYTF. The chain uses TRBV20-1 and TRBJ1-2; 8 nucleotides align to TRBD1. The CDR3 extends over 15 amino acids. The germline CDR1 and CDR2 sequences are DFQATT and SNEGSKA (reference sequence). The V gene end was trimmed by 0 bases and the J gene end by 6 bases; junction bases not matched to a gene: 9.

This clonotype appeared a single time. The V and J genes are TRBV7-6 and TRBJ2-2; no definite D call. Germline lookup yields CDR1 SGHVS and CDR2 FNYEAQ. The CDR3 spans 15 residues. Trimming took 5 bases from V and 4 from J, leaving 14 bases between them. CDR3 loop: CASSHSYLTTGELFF. The CDR3 DNA follows: TGTGCCAGCAGCCATAGTTACTTAACCACCGGGGAGCTGTTTTTT.

The chain couples TRBV5-6 to TRBJ1-6; 8 bases agree with TRBD1. The trim removed 0 bases at V and 6 bases at J, leaving 5 bases unmatched. Germline loops: CDR1 SGHDT, CDR2 YYEEEE. The CDR3 is made up of 16 amino acids. The CDR3 coding sequence is TGTGCCAGCAGCTTGGACCGGGACAGGCTTAATTCACCCCTCCACTTT. It encodes CASSLDRDRLNSPLHF.

V is TRBV21-1 and J is TRBJ2-4; the table's D call of TRBD1 was not tested on the DNA. TRBV21-1 is noted as a pseudogene. This CDR3 comprises 18 residues. DNA of the CDR3: TGTGCCAGCAGCAAGCGGACAGGGGAGGATCGAATGGAAAACATTCAGTACTTC. Protein: CASSKRTGEDRMENIQYF.

The chain carries TRBV4-2 and TRBJ1-2; 8 nucleotides line up with TRBD1. CDR3 length: 13 residues. Germline assignment: CDR1 LGHNA and CDR2 YNFKEQ. The junction had 2 bases not matched to a gene; V was cut back by 3 bases and J by 5 bases. CDR3 amino acids: CASSQTGAYGYTF. The CDR3, as DNA: TGTGCCAGCAGCCAGACAGGGGCGTATGGCTACACCTTC.

About this clonotype: One end of the junction fails to match germline, which may point to a read error. This chain links TRBV7-8 with TRBJ2-2; D may be TRBD2 (6 bases). This CDR3 comprises 13 residues. CDR1 SGHVS and CDR2 FQNEAQ come from the germline V gene. The CDR3 coding sequence is TGTGCCAGCAGTTTAGGGGAGGCCGGGGAGCTGTTTTTT. Its protein product is CASSLGEAGELFF.

The gene calls are TRBV9 and TRBJ2-1; 9 bases agree with TRBD2. The CDR3 contains 16 residues. The V segment lost 0 bases and the J segment 4 bases; nucleotides outside the gene matches: 5. Germline V CDR1 and CDR2: SGDLS, YYNGEE. In DNA form, the CDR3 reads TGTGCCAGCAGCGTAGTCGGTCTAGCGGGGTACAATGAGCAGTTCTTC. Translated: CASSVVGLAGYNEQFF.

The genes are TRBV9 and TRBJ2-1; 10 bases are a match to TRBD1. The CDR3 consists of 19 residues. V trimming: 4 bases; J trimming: 8 bases; junction bases outside the gene matches: 21. Germline V gene sequence: CDR1 SGDLS, CDR2 YYNGEE. The CDR3, as DNA: TGTGCCAGCAGCCTCTCCCGGGACAGGGGTTTTCGTGGGATCCATGAGCAGTTCTTC. Encoded protein: CASSLSRDRGFRGIHEQFF.

This clonotype appeared once. The chain couples TRBV9 to TRBJ2-6, with D possibly called TRBD1 or TRBD2 (5 bases each). Per the germline V gene, CDR1 is SGDLS and CDR2 is YYNGEE. The CDR3 consists of 16 residues. Trimming cost V 2 bases and J 4 bases, with 13 bases left between them. CDR3 sequence reads: CASSVSGAPGANVLTF. CDR3 in DNA: TGTGCCAGCAGCGTTTCCGGGGCGCCCGGGGCCAACGTCCTGACTTTC.

This clonotype was counted once. The gene calls are TRBV9 and TRBJ1-3; 7 positions match TRBD1. The V and J ends lost 4 bases and 0 bases, in that order; junction bases with no gene match: 4. Germline V gene lookup returns CDR1 SGDLS and CDR2 YYNGEE. The CDR3 is 15 residues long. CDR3 loop: CASSPTGNSGNTIYF. Here the CDR3 DNA reads TGTGCCAGCAGCCCGACAGGGAACTCTGGAAACACCATATATTTT.

This chain uses TRBV18 with TRBJ2-2; no clear D gene. V dropped 2 bases and J dropped 3 bases, with 7 bases sitting between them. Germline CDR1 reads KGHSH; CDR2 reads LQKENI. The length of the CDR3 is 14 residues. The CDR3: CASSPGKDTGELFF. CDR3 DNA: TGTGCCAGCTCACCAGGGAAGGACACCGGGGAGCTGTTTTTT.

The chain is built from TRBV4-1 and TRBJ2-3; D is ambiguous. In germline, CDR1 is MGHRA, CDR2 YSYEKL. The CDR3 has 16 residues. V shed 1 base and J shed 1 base, with 12 bases lying between them. The CDR3 protein is CASSQVSIRGTDTQYF. CDR3 nucleotides: TGCGCCAGCAGCCAAGTTTCCATACGCGGCACAGATACGCAGTATTTT.

J is TRBJ1-1 and V is TRBV15; no reliable D call. The CDR3 loop spans 15 amino acids. The germline V gene encodes CDR1 LNHNV and CDR2 YYDKDF (reference sequence). V was shortened by 1 base and J by 1 base, with 10 bases between the two germline ends. CDR3 in DNA: TGTGCCACCAGCAGAGTCGGGAGCCCGAACACTGAAGCTTTCTTT. This translates into CATSRVGSPNTEAFF. Drawing the rest from reference TRBV15 and TRBJ1-1, the complete variable domain is DAMVIQNPRYQVTQFGKPVTLSCSQTLNHNVMYWYQQKSSQAPKLLFHYYDKDFNNEADTPDNFQSRRPNTSFCFLDIRSPGLGDTAMYLCATSRVGSPNTEAFFGQGTRLTVV.

This clonotype was picked up one time. The chain links TRBV18 to TRBJ1-5; D remains ambiguous. This CDR3 comprises 13 residues. Germline loops: CDR1 KGHSH, CDR2 LQKENI. Trimming took 2 bases from V and 7 from J, leaving 9 bases between them. The CDR3: CASSPNSDQPQHF. The DNA of the CDR3 is TGTGCCAGCTCACCAAACAGCGACCAGCCCCAGCATTTT.